The clone carrying this TCR beta chain was observed at least ten times. The data derive from a study of T cells in Graves' hyperthyroidism and ophthalmopathy. CDR1 and CDR2 (germline): MNHNS, SASEGT. This CDR3 is built from 13 residues. The ends lost 2 bases at V and 7 bases at J; junction bases unmatched: 3. Amplification targeted TCR beta CDR3 regions from RNA transcripts. With the HTBI primer set, the TCR CDR3 went through a first round of RT-PCR. TCRdb reprocessed the multiplex PCR reads via MiXCR and lists one record per CDR3 protein. This sample yields roughly 520,000 distinct CDR3 sequences, of which roughly 25% are seen a single time; about 11% belongs to the top ten.

The chain uses TRBV6-1 and TRBJ1-2, with 8 bases fitting TRBD1. Sequenced sample: blood. The origin of this receptor is a woman aged 25 to 39 with Graves' ophthalmopathy. CDR3 sequence: CASSEQGASGYTF. CDR3 nucleotide sequence: TGTGCCAGCAGTGAACAGGGGGCTTCTGGCTACACCTTC.